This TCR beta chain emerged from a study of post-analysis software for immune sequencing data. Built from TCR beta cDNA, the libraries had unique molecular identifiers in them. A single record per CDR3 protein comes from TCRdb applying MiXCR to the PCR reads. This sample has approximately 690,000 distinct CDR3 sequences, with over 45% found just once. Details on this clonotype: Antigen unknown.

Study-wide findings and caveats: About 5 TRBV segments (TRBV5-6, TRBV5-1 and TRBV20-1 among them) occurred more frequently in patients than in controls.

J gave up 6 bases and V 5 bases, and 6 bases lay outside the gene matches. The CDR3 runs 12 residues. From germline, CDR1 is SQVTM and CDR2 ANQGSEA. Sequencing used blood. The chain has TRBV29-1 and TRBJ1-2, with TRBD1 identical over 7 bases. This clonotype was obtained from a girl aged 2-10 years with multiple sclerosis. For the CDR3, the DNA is TGCAGCGTTCTCAGGGGGACGGATGGCTACACCTTC. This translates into CSVLRGTDGYTF.